Listed here are 10 T cell receptor beta chains from one sample, sequenced in a study of cytomegalovirus exposure and HLA in healthy donors. The PCR used 60 Vbeta and 13 Jbeta primers. The protocol was immunoSEQ multiplex PCR, while the TCRdb copy is restricted to in-frame clones and leaves out a portion. Of fewer than 80,000 clones listed, about 80% are singletons. Source material: PBMCs. Every receptor here comes from a man aged 25-40 years in good health and CMV-seronegative.

The chain joins TRBV5-1 to TRBJ2-7; D not certain. Germline V gives CDR1 SGHRS, CDR2 YFSETQ. The CDR3 covers 14 residues. Trimming removed 4 bases at V and 0 bases at J, with 11 bases between. CDR3: CASSLQFTSYEQYF. The CDR3 DNA is TGCGCCAGCAGCCTACAGTTCACCTCCTACGAGCAGTACTTC. Combining the CDR3 with reference TRBV5-1 and TRBJ2-7 gives the whole variable domain KAGVTQTPRYLIKTRGQQVTLSCSPISGHRSVSWYQQTPGQGLQFLFEYFSETQRNKGNFPGRFSGRQFSNSRSEMNVSTLELGDSALYLCASSLQFTSYEQYFGPGTRLTVT.

This clone was observed a few times. The chain has TRBV4-1 and TRBJ1-4; D is ambiguous. The CDR3 length is 15 residues. Per the germline V gene, CDR1 is MGHRA and CDR2 is YSYEKL. Trimming left V 1 base short and J 5 bases short, with 11 bases between. The CDR3 reads CASSQASGWNEKLFF. CDR3 in DNA: TGCGCCAGCAGCCAAGCCTCGGGTTGGAATGAAAAACTGTTTTTT.

This clone appeared a single time. This sequence joins TRBV7-6 and TRBJ2-7; 7 bases fit TRBD2. The CDR3 runs 14 residues. Germline V lookup: CDR1 SGHVS, CDR2 FNYEAQ. With 1 base clipped from V and 6 bases from J, the junction kept 6 bases outside the gene matches. The CDR3 DNA follows: TGTGCCAGCAGCTTAGGGCGGGGGACGGGCGAGCAGTACTTC. It codes for CASSLGRGTGEQYF. The full variable domain, rest sourced from reference TRBV7-6 and TRBJ2-7, is GAGVSQSPRYKVTKRGQDVALRCDPISGHVSLYWYRQALGQGPEFLTYFNYEAQQDKSGLPNDRFSAERPEGSISTLTIQRTEQRDSAMYRCASSLGRGTGEQYFGPGTRLTVT.

The rearrangement joins TRBV5-4 to TRBJ2-5; D remains ambiguous. Germline lookup yields CDR1 SGHNT and CDR2 YYREEE (reference sequence). This CDR3 spans 15 amino acids. V lost 2 bases, J lost 2 bases, and 13 bases lay in between. The DNA of the CDR3 is TGTGCCAGCAGCTTTGGCCCAGGTCGGCAAGAGACCCAGTACTTC. Amino acid sequence: CASSFGPGRQETQYF.

The CDR3 coding sequence is TGTGCCAGCAGTTCGGGGGGTAGCGGGGTAAGCTCCTACAATGAGCAGTTCTTC. It encodes CASSSGGSGVSSYNEQFF. The chain has TRBV5-4 and TRBJ2-1; 8 bases line up with TRBD2. Trimming at V came to 5 bases and at J to 0 bases, leaving 13 bases not matched to a gene. The CDR3 is made up of 18 amino acids. From germline, CDR1 is SGHNT and CDR2 YYREEE (reference sequence). Full variable domain (remainder filled in from reference TRBV5-4 and TRBJ2-1): ETGVTQSPTHLIKTRGQQVTLRCSSQSGHNTVSWYQQALGQGPQFIFQYYREEENGRGNFPPRFSGLQFPNYSSELNVNALELDDSALYLCASSSGGSGVSSYNEQFFGPGTRLTVL.

The genes are TRBV9 and TRBJ1-2, with TRBD1 identical over 9 bases. The CDR3 covers 15 residues. Germline CDR1 and CDR2: SGDLS and YYNGEE. The junction had 6 bases not matched to a gene; V was cut back by 0 bases and J by 6 bases. This chain's CDR3 is CASSVARGQGNGYTF. The CDR3 bases are TGTGCCAGCAGCGTAGCCCGGGGACAGGGAAATGGCTACACCTTC.

This clone appeared once. V usage is TRBV19 and J usage is TRBJ1-1; tentatively, D is TRBD1 (5 bases). The V end lost 7 bases, the J end lost 8 bases, and 14 bases lay between the germline ends. The CDR3 has 12 amino acids. Looked up from germline, CDR1 is LNHDA and CDR2 is SQIVND (reference sequence). CDR3 residues: CASIPRGGEAFF. For the CDR3, the DNA is TGTGCCAGTATCCCAAGGGGAGGCGAAGCTTTCTTT. The whole variable domain, filled in from reference TRBV19 and TRBJ1-1, reads DGGITQSPKYLFRKEGQNVTLSCEQNLNHDAMYWYRQDPGQGLRLIYYSQIVNDFQKGDIAEGYSVSREKKESFPLTVTSAQKNPTAFYLCASIPRGGEAFFGQGTRLTVV.

The chain employs TRBV7-2 and TRBJ1-1; the D is unclear. CDR3 size: 14 residues. Germline values: CDR1 SGHTA, CDR2 FQGNSA. Trimming took off 5 bases at V and 1 base at J, with 11 bases between the two ends. This CDR3 reads CASSTDWGNTEAFF. In DNA, the CDR3 is TGTGCCAGCAGCACGGACTGGGGGAACACTGAAGCTTTCTTT.

Turning to this clone: A junction boundary mismatches the germline segment, possibly from a read error. Other DNA sequences of this sample code for an identical CDR3. V gene TRBV19 combines with J gene TRBJ2-2; maybe TRBD2 (5 bases). The CDR3 extends over 16 amino acids. Germline CDR1 reads LNHDA; CDR2 reads SQIVND (reference sequence). In DNA, the CDR3 is TGTGCCAGTACCTCAATCGGGATGGGCCGGACCGGGGAGCTGTTTTTC. Its protein product is CASTSIGMGRTGELFF.

The chain links TRBV2 to TRBJ2-5; D possibly corresponds to TRBD2 (5 bases). The germline V and J ends were trimmed by 6 bases and 7 bases, with 21 bases remaining between them. CDR3 length: 15 residues. Per the germline V gene, CDR1 is SNHLY and CDR2 is FYNNEI. CDR3 loop: CASSPGLRARWTQYF. The CDR3 DNA reads TGTGCCAGCAGCCCCGGATTGAGGGCCCGGTGGACCCAGTACTTC. Drawing the rest from reference TRBV2 and TRBJ2-5, the complete variable domain is EPEVTQTPSHQVTQMGQEVILRCVPISNHLYFYWYRQILGQKVEFLVSFYNNEISEKSEIFDDQFSVERPDGSNFTLKIRSTKLEDSAMYFCASSPGLRARWTQYFGPGTRLLVL.